These 2 T cell receptor beta chains share one sample of origin, sequenced in a study of graft-versus-host responses after intestinal transplantation. For these TCRs, the target antigens are not known. The repertoire was sequenced with immunoSEQ multiplex PCR; TCRdb's copy has only in-frame clones and lacks some. The top ten clones hold roughly 0.83% of a sample with approximately 79,000 clones, approximately 82% of them seen once. The input for sequencing was unstimulated CD4+ T cells sorted from spleen or lymph node cells, taken before intestinal transplant. The receptors come from a human donor who received an intestinal transplant.

The chain links TRBV29-1 to TRBJ2-3, with TRBD2 matching 13 bases. Per the germline V gene, CDR1 is SQVTM and CDR2 is ANQGSEA. The trim removed 1 base at V and 0 bases at J, leaving 7 bases unmatched. The CDR3 totals 18 residues. In DNA, the CDR3 is TGCAGCGTTGAAGGGACTAGCGGGAGCTATGGAAGCACAGATACGCAGTATTTT. Its protein product is CSVEGTSGSYGSTDTQYF.

This chain joins TRBV5-1 and TRBJ1-2; no clear D gene. Looked up from germline, CDR1 is SGHRS and CDR2 is YFSETQ. V lost 5 bases, J lost 5 bases, and 16 bases lay in between. This CDR3 contains 14 residues. The CDR3 spells CASRVSGFGYGYTF. CDR3 sequence (DNA): TGCGCCAGCAGGGTATCGGGGTTTGGATATGGCTACACCTTC. The whole variable domain, filled in from reference TRBV5-1 and TRBJ1-2, reads KAGVTQTPRYLIKTRGQQVTLSCSPISGHRSVSWYQQTPGQGLQFLFEYFSETQRNKGNFPGRFSGRQFSNSRSEMNVSTLELGDSALYLCASRVSGFGYGYTFGSGTRLTVV.